A selection of T cell receptor beta chains follows, all from one sample in a study of blood T cell repertoires in COVID-19. TCRdb's table, derived via immunoSEQ multiplex PCR, lists solely in-frame clones and lacks some. The table has tens of thousands of clones, more than 80% seen once. The source material was peripheral blood. The receptors originated from a man aged 45 to 65 with active or convalescent COVID-19. CDR3s include the opening cysteine and the closing phenylalanine or tryptophan. Fields, in order: J gene, clone size, V gene, D gene, CDR3 length, CDR3 DNA, CDR3 protein. A D gene is named only where the DNA matches it firmly. Size values are once, few and many counts, or a class for expanded clones, and some rows have none.

>TRBJ1-4|once|TRBV19|.|13
TGTGCCAGTAGTAGAGGCCCTAATGAAAAACTGTTTTTT
CASSRGPNEKLFF
>TRBJ2-7|.|TRBV5-1|TRBD2|17
TGCGCCAGCAGCTTACCCGGGACTAGCGGGGGGGCGGGAGAGCAGTACTTC
CASSLPGTSGGAGEQYF
>TRBJ2-3|once|TRBV19|TRBD1|15
TGTGCCAGTAGTAACCTTTTCGGGACAGCAGATACGCAGTATTTT
CASSNLFGTADTQYF
>TRBJ2-7|.|TRBV5-1|.|15
TGCGCCAGCAGCCCCCGGGTTGGGAGCTCCTACGAGCAGTACTTC
CASSPRVGSSYEQYF
>TRBJ1-1|once|TRBV6-6|.|12
TGTGCCAGCAGCCGACCTCAGACTGAAGCTTTCTTT
CASSRPQTEAFF
>TRBJ1-2|.|TRBV5-6|.|12
TGTGCCAGCAGCTTGCCCCTCTATGGCTACACCTTC
CASSLPLYGYTF
>TRBJ2-3|once|TRBV10-3|.|16
TGTGCCATCAGTGCGGACAGCCGATTTAGCACAGATACGCAGTATTTT
CAISADSRFSTDTQYF
>TRBJ1-2|.|TRBV7-6|TRBD1|16
TGTGCCAGCAGCTTAGGACAGGGCAGGGGGAGTCGGGGCTACACCTTC
CASSLGQGRGSRGYTF
>TRBJ1-5|.|TRBV7-8|.|15
TGTGCCAGCAGCTTCTCCGCCGAGAGCAATCAGCCCCAGCATTTT
CASSFSAESNQPQHF
>TRBJ2-7|.|TRBV11-3|TRBD1|14
TGTGCCAGCAGCTTTTCGGGACAGATCTACGAGCAGTACTTC
CASSFSGQIYEQYF
>TRBJ2-7|.|TRBV19|.|12
TGTGCCAGTAGTAAAGGGGTCCACGAGCAGTACTTC
CASSKGVHEQYF
>TRBJ2-1|.|TRBV30|TRBD1|16
TGTGCCTGGAGTGTACAGGGGGTCAGCTCCTACAATGAGCAGTTCTTC
CAWSVQGVSSYNEQFF
>TRBJ1-2|.|TRBV19|.|13
TGTGCCAGTAGTGTCCACAGGGAGATGGGCTACACCTTC
CASSVHREMGYTF
>TRBJ1-6|few|TRBV5-1|TRBD1|16
TGCGCCAGCAGCCACGGACAGGGCTCCTATAATTCACCCCTCCACTTT
CASSHGQGSYNSPLHF
>TRBJ1-1|.|TRBV12-3/TRBV12-4|TRBD1|12
TGTGCCAGCAGTTTAAGGGGGCGGGTTGCTTTCTTT
CASSLRGRVAFF
>TRBJ2-7|once|TRBV6-5|.|12
TGTGCCAGCGGTAGTGGCGGTTACGAGCAGTACTTC
CASGSGGYEQYF
>TRBJ1-2|few|TRBV6-5|TRBD1|15
TGTGCCAGCAGCCACACCCGCCGGGACAGGGGTGGCTACACCTTC
CASSHTRRDRGGYTF
>TRBJ2-7|.|TRBV5-1|TRBD1|16
TGCGCCAGCAGCTTGGCGGGCCTGGGACAGGTTGGCGAGCAGTACTTC
CASSLAGLGQVGEQYF
>TRBJ2-7|.|TRBV4-2|TRBD2|15
TGTGCCAGCAGCCAAGTGGCTAGCGGGGGGTACGAGCAGTACTTC
CASSQVASGGYEQYF
>TRBJ1-2|once|TRBV25-1|TRBD1|13
TGTGCCAGCAGTTGGCAGGGGGACTATGGCTACACCTTC
CASSWQGDYGYTF
>TRBJ2-1|.|TRBV9|TRBD2|14
TGTGCCAGCAGCGGTCGGGACTATAGGGAAGGGCAGTTCTTC
CASSGRDYREGQFF
>TRBJ1-5|.|TRBV5-8|.|13
TGTGCCAGCAGCTTGGCCGGGGCGGGGGCCCAGCATTTT
CASSLAGAGAQHF
>TRBJ2-2|.|TRBV6-5|.|14
TGTGCCAGCAGTTACAAGGGGATCACCGGGGAGCTGTTTTTT
CASSYKGITGELFF
>TRBJ1-5|.|TRBV5-6|TRBD1|14
TGTGCCAGCAGCTTCATGACAGGGAATCAGCCCCAGCATTTT
CASSFMTGNQPQHF
>TRBJ2-7|.|TRBV27|TRBD1|14
TGTGCCAGCAGTCACGGGACAGGGACCTACGAGCAGTACTTC
CASSHGTGTYEQYF
>TRBJ2-3|.|TRBV9|.|18
TGTGCCAGCAGCGCTCAAAAAACAGGGCACCTTTTCACAGATACGCAGTATTTT
CASSAQKTGHLFTDTQYF
>TRBJ2-7|.|TRBV6-1|.|16
TGTGCCAGCAGTGAAATCTCGGCAGGGCAATCCTACGAGCAGTACTTC
CASSEISAGQSYEQYF
>TRBJ1-2|.|TRBV21-1|.|18
TGTGCCAGCAGCCCGACCGAGGGACGGGGAGGGGTTAACTATGGCTACACCTTC
CASSPTEGRGGVNYGYTF
>TRBJ2-5|.|TRBV7-8|TRBD1|15
TGTGCCAGCAGCCCGGACAGGGGAATTCAAGAGACCCAGTACTTC
CASSPDRGIQETQYF
>TRBJ2-7|few|TRBV5-1|TRBD1|13
TGCGCCAGCAGCTTGACTACAGGGGACGAGCAGTACTTC
CASSLTTGDEQYF
>TRBJ2-1|.|TRBV9|TRBD2|16
TGTGCCAGCAGCAGAGGGACTAGCGGATCCTACAATGAGCAGTTCTTC
CASSRGTSGSYNEQFF
>TRBJ2-2|few|TRBV29-1|TRBD1|16
TGCAGCGTTGAGATCCGGGTGAGGGGGCTCTCCGGGGAGCTGTTTTTT
CSVEIRVRGLSGELFF
>TRBJ1-5|.|TRBV19|.|15
TGTGCCAGTAGCTCGGCAGGGTCTGGCAATCAGCCCCAGCATTTT
CASSSAGSGNQPQHF
>TRBJ1-2|.|TRBV19|TRBD1|14
TGTGCCAGTAGTCCGACAGGGGACATCTATGGCTACACCTTC
CASSPTGDIYGYTF
>TRBJ1-2|.|TRBV5-6|.|16
TGTGCCAGCAGCTTGGGAACCACCCTACGAGGGTATGGCTACACCTTC
CASSLGTTLRGYGYTF
>TRBJ2-5|.|TRBV5-6|.|14
TGTGCCAGCAGCTTGGTAGGGGAGGAAGAGACCCAGTACTTC
CASSLVGEEETQYF
>TRBJ1-2|.|TRBV5-6|.|16
TGTGCCAGCAGCTTGGGGGGTAGTCTAGCAGACTATGGCTACACCTTC
CASSLGGSLADYGYTF
>TRBJ2-1|.|TRBV3-1/TRBV3-2|TRBD2|19
TGTGCCAGCAGCCGGCCCGGGACTAGCGGACTGAGCTCCTACAATGAGCAGTTCTTC
CASSRPGTSGLSSYNEQFF
>TRBJ1-2|.|TRBV18|.|16
TGTGCCAGCTCACCAAATACGGACAGCAGGACGAATGGCTACACCTTC
CASSPNTDSRTNGYTF
>TRBJ1-2|.|TRBV4-2|TRBD1|15
TGTGCCAGCAGCCCCGGACAGGGAGCTAACTATGGCTACACCTTC
CASSPGQGANYGYTF
>TRBJ2-1|.|TRBV6-1|.|18
TGTGCCAGCAGTGAAAGGGCAGGGGAGAACTACCTACACAATGAGCAGTTCTTC
CASSERAGENYLHNEQFF
>TRBJ2-7|.|TRBV7-2|TRBD2|17
TGTGCCAGCAGCCCACCTAGCGGGGGGTTCCCTCACTACGAGCAGTACTTC
CASSPPSGGFPHYEQYF
>TRBJ2-5|.|TRBV9|TRBD1|15
TGTGCCAGCAGCCGCCAACAGGGGGGTGGGGAGACCCAGTACTTC
CASSRQQGGGETQYF
>TRBJ2-3|once|TRBV10-1|TRBD2|16
TGCGCCAGCAGTGGGCTAGCGGGGGATCTCACAGATACGCAGTATTTT
CASSGLAGDLTDTQYF
>TRBJ2-6|.|TRBV6-5|.|16
TGTGCCAGCAGTTATGGTAGCCCCTCTGGGGCCAACGTCCTGACTTTC
CASSYGSPSGANVLTF
>TRBJ1-4|.|TRBV7-9|TRBD1|15
TGTGCCAGCAGCTCGACACAGGGGTTCAGTGAAAAACTGTTTTTT
CASSSTQGFSEKLFF
>TRBJ1-6|.|TRBV27|TRBD1|15
TGTGCCAGCAGTTCGTCCGGGACAGGGTGGCCACCCCTCCACTTT
CASSSSGTGWPPLHF
>TRBJ1-4|once|TRBV29-1|TRBD1|19
TGCAGCGTTGAAGTAGTAACAGGGGGCGTCAGGGGAACTAATGAAAAACTGTTTTTT
CSVEVVTGGVRGTNEKLFF
>TRBJ1-4|.|TRBV7-9|TRBD1|14
TGTGCCAGCAGCTGGGGACAGGGTGCTGAAAAACTGTTTTTT
CASSWGQGAEKLFF
>TRBJ1-6|few|TRBV25-1|.|16
TGTGCCAGCAGTGAAGAGCCCCTTTTTTATCGTTCACCCCTCCACTTT
CASSEEPLFYRSPLHF
>TRBJ2-3|.|TRBV4-1|TRBD2|17
TGCGCCAGCAGCCAAGATAGGTCTAGCGGGGGGCCAGATACGCAGTATTTT
CASSQDRSSGGPDTQYF
>TRBJ2-1|.|TRBV5-5|.|13
TGTGCCAGCAGCTTCGACAGAGACAATGAGCAGTTCTTC
CASSFDRDNEQFF
>TRBJ1-5|.|TRBV29-1|.|13
TGCAGCGTTGGGTACGGGGTCGAGCAGCCCCAGCATTTT
CSVGYGVEQPQHF
>TRBJ2-2|.|TRBV24-1|.|12
TGTGCCACACAGAGCCTGGCCGGGGAGCTGTTTTTT
CATQSLAGELFF
>TRBJ1-1|.|TRBV5-6|.|12
TGTGCCAGCAGCGTCTCCGGGACAGAAGCTTTCTTT
CASSVSGTEAFF